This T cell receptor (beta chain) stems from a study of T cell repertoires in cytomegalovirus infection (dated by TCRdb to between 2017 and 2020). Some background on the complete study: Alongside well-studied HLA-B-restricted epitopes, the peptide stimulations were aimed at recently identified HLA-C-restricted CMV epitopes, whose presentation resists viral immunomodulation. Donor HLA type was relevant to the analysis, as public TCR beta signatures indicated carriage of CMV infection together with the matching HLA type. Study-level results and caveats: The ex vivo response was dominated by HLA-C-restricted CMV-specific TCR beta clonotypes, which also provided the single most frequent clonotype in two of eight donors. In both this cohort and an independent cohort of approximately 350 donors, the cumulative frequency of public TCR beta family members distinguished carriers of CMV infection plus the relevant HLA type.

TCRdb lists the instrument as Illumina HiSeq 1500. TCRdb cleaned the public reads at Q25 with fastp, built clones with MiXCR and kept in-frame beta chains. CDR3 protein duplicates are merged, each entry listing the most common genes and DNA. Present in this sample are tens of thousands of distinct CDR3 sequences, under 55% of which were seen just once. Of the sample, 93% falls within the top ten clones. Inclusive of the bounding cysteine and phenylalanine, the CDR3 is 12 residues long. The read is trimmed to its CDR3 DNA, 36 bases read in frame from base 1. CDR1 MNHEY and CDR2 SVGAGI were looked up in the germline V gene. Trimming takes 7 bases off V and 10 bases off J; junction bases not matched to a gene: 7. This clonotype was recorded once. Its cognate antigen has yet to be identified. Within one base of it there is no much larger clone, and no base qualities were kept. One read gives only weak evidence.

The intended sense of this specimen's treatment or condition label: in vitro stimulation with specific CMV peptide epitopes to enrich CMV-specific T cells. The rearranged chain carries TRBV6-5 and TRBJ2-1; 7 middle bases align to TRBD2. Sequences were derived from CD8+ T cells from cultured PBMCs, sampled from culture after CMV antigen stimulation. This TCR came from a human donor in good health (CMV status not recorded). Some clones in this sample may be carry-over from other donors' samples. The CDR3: CASTPDGREQFF. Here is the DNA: TGTGCCAGCACCCCCGACGGGAGGGAGCAGTTCTTC.